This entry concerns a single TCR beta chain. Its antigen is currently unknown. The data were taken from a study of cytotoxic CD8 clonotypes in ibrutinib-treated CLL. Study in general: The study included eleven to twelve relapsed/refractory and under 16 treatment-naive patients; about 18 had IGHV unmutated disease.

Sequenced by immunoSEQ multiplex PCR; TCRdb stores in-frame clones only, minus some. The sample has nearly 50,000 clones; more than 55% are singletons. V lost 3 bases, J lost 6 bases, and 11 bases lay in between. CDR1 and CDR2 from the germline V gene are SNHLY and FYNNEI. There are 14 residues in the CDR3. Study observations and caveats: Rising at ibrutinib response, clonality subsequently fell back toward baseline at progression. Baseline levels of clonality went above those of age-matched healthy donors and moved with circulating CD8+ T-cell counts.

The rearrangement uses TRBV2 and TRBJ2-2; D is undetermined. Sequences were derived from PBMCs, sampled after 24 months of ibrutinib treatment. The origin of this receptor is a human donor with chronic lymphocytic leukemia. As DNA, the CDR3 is TGTGCCAGCAGTGATGGCGTGTACGCCGGGGAGCTGTTTTTT. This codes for CASSDGVYAGELFF.